These T cell receptor beta chains were read from a single sample in a study of identical twins. TCRdb called the 5' RACE reads again in MiXCR, with one record for every CDR3 protein. The data contain around 960,000 distinct CDR3 sequences, 9% to 15% of them singletons. The same sample was also used in a study of yellow fever vaccine responses in identical twins.

Sequencing was performed on PBMCs. The source is a woman aged 18 to 35 in good health. Both conserved end residues are part of each CDR3. D genes are given only for firm matches. A clone size is listed for some rows: how often the clone was seen (once, few, many), or a class if it is expanded.

clone size	D gene	V gene	J gene	CDR3 protein	CDR3 DNA
many	TRBD1	TRBV12-3/TRBV12-4	TRBJ2-7	CASNMGTGSYEQYF	TGTGCCAGCAACATGGGGACAGGGTCCTACGAGCAGTACTTC
few	NA	TRBV20-1	TRBJ2-2	CSAELPGQPTGELFF	TGCAGTGCTGAACTACCGGGACAACCCACCGGGGAGCTGTTTTTT
NA	TRBD2	TRBV7-6	TRBJ2-7	CASSLEPGLADYEQYF	TGTGCCAGCAGCTTAGAACCGGGACTAGCGGACTACGAGCAGTACTTC
NA	TRBD2	TRBV29-1	TRBJ2-5	CSVLAGTRWGQYF	TGCAGCGTTCTAGCGGGGACAAGATGGGGCCAGTACTTC
few	NA	TRBV10-3	TRBJ2-3	CAISEGRGLRTDTQYF	TGTGCCATCAGTGAGGGGCGGGGGCTTCGCACAGATACGCAGTATTTT
many	NA	TRBV20-1	TRBJ2-1	CSAPGRNEQFF	TGCAGCGCCCCCGGACGGAATGAGCAGTTCTTC
many	NA	TRBV6-5	TRBJ1-6	CASRTSNSPLHF	TGTGCCAGCAGAACAAGTAATTCACCCCTCCACTTT
many	NA	TRBV12-3/TRBV12-4	TRBJ1-5	CASMLSGAQQPQHF	TGTGCCAGCATGCTGTCCGGGGCGCAACAGCCCCAGCATTTT
few	NA	TRBV4-1	TRBJ2-5	CASSQLTGSIQETQYF	TGCGCCAGCAGCCAATTGACCGGGAGCATTCAAGAGACCCAGTACTTC
few	TRBD2	TRBV24-1	TRBJ2-2	CATSDSEAGQNTGELFF	TGTGCCACCAGTGATTCCGAAGCGGGGCAGAACACCGGGGAGCTGTTTTTT
few	TRBD2	TRBV20-1	TRBJ2-2	CSARPTSGMNTGELFF	TGCAGTGCTAGACCGACTAGCGGGATGAACACCGGGGAGCTGTTTTTT
NA	NA	TRBV20-1	TRBJ2-3	CSARGTSTDTQYF	TGCAGTGCTAGGGGGACTAGCACAGATACGCAGTATTTT
NA	TRBD2	TRBV4-2	TRBJ2-1	CASSQGTTSGTYNEQFF	TGTGCCAGCAGCCAAGGAACGACTAGCGGGACCTACAATGAGCAGTTCTTC
many	NA	TRBV12-3/TRBV12-4	TRBJ2-1	CASSHYGESSYNEQFF	TGTGCCAGCAGCCATTACGGTGAGAGCTCCTACAATGAGCAGTTCTTC
few	NA	TRBV6-1	TRBJ2-1	CASSGWVAYNEQFF	TGTGCCAGCAGTGGCTGGGTCGCCTACAATGAGCAGTTCTTC
NA	TRBD2	TRBV20-1	TRBJ2-3	CSAGGLAGITDTQYF	TGCAGTGCAGGAGGACTAGCGGGGATAACAGATACGCAGTATTTT
many	TRBD2	TRBV29-1	TRBJ2-7	CSVEIRVAGGPHPESYEQYF	TGCAGCGTTGAAATCCGGGTAGCGGGAGGGCCTCACCCTGAATCCTACGAGCAGTACTTC
NA	NA	TRBV9	TRBJ1-1	CASSAALKAVDTEAFF	TGTGCCAGCAGCGCGGCCCTGAAGGCCGTAGACACTGAAGCTTTCTTT
few	NA	TRBV7-2	TRBJ2-1	CASSRRQADNEQFF	TGTGCCAGCAGCCGTCGTCAGGCGGACAATGAGCAGTTCTTC
few	TRBD1	TRBV9	TRBJ1-1	CASSVEVRGQPSRAFF	TGTGCCAGCAGCGTAGAGGTCCGGGGACAGCCTTCCCGAGCTTTCTTT
many	NA	TRBV5-1	TRBJ2-2	CASRTTGELFF	TGCGCCAGCAGGACCACCGGGGAGCTGTTTTTT
NA	TRBD2	TRBV7-8	TRBJ2-3	CASSLIPGGRTDTQYF	TGTGCCAGCAGCTTAATTCCAGGCGGGAGGACAGATACGCAGTATTTT
NA	TRBD2	TRBV10-3	TRBJ2-3	CAIKPSGRPTDTQYF	TGTGCCATCAAACCTAGCGGGAGGCCCACAGATACGCAGTATTTT
few	TRBD2	TRBV4-1	TRBJ2-7	CASSQQWIGLAGDIEQYF	TGCGCCAGCAGCCAGCAATGGATCGGACTAGCGGGAGATATCGAGCAGTACTTC
many	NA	TRBV11-2	TRBJ2-5	CASSLMGAKQETQYF	TGTGCCAGCAGCTTGATGGGGGCGAAACAAGAGACCCAGTACTTC
few	TRBD2	TRBV29-1	TRBJ2-7	CSVVAGGSYEQYF	TGCAGCGTTGTAGCGGGAGGGTCCTACGAGCAGTACTTC
few	NA	TRBV7-2	TRBJ1-5	CASSPLPGHNQPQHF	TGTGCCAGCAGCCCATTGCCCGGACACAATCAGCCCCAGCATTTT